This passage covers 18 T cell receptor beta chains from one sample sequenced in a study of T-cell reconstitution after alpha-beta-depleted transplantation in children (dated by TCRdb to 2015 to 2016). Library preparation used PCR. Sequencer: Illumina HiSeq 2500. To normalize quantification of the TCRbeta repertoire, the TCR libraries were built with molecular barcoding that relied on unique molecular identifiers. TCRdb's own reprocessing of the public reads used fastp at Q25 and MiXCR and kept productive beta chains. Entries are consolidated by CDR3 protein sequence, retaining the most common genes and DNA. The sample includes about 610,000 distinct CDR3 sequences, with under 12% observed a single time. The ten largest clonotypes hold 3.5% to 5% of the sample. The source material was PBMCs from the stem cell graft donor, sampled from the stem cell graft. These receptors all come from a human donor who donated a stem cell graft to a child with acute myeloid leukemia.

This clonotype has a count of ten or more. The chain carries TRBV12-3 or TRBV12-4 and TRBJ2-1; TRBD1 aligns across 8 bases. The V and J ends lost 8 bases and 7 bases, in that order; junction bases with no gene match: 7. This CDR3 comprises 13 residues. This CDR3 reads CASGTQGVNEQFF. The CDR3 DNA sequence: TGTGCCAGCGGGACACAGGGGGTGAATGAGCAGTTCTTC.

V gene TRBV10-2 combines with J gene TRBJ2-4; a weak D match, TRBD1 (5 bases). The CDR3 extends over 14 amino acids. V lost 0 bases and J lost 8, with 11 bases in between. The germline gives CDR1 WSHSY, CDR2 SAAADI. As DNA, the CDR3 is TGCGCCAGCAGTGAGTCCGACAGTCGCTACATTCAGTACTTC. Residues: CASSESDSRYIQYF.

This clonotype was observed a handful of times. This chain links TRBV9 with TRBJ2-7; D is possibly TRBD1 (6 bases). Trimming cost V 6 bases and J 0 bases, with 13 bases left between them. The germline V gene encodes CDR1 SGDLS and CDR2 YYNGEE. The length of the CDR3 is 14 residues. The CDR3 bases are TGTGCCAGCACCAGGACAGCTACCTCCTACGAGCAGTACTTC. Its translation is CASTRTATSYEQYF.

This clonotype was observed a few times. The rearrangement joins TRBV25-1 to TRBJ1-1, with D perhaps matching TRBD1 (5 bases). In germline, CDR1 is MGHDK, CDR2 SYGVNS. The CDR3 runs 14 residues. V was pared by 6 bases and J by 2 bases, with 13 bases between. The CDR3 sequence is CASRLAGLNTEAFF. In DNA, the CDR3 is TGTGCCAGCAGACTGGCGGGGCTTAACACTGAAGCTTTCTTT.

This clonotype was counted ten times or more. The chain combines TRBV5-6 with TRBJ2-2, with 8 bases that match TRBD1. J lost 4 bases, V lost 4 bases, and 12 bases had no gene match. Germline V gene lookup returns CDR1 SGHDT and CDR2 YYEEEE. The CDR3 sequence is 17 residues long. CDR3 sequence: CASSIRTGKRATGELFF. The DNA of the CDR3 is TGTGCCAGCAGCATCCGGACAGGGAAACGTGCCACCGGGGAGCTGTTTTTT.

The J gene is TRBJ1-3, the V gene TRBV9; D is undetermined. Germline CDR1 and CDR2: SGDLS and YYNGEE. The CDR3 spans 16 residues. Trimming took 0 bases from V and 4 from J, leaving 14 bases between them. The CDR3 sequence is CASSVGGGFIGNTIYF. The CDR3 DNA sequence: TGTGCCAGCAGCGTAGGGGGAGGCTTTATCGGAAACACCATATATTTT.

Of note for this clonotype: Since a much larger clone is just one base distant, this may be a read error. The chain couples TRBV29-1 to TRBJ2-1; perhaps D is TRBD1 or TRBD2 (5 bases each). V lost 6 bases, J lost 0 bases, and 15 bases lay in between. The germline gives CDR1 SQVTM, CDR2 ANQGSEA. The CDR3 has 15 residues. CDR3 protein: CSVDSPRGSYNEQFF. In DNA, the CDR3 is TGCAGCGTCGACAGCCCCCGGGGCTCCTACAATGAGCAGTTCTTC.

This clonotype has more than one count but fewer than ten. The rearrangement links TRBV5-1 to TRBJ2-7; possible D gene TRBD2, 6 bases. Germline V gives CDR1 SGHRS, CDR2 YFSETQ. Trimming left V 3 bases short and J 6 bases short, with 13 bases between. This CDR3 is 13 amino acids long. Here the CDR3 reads CASSSQAGGEQYF. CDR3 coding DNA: TGCGCCAGCAGCTCCCAGGCCGGGGGCGAGCAGTACTTC.

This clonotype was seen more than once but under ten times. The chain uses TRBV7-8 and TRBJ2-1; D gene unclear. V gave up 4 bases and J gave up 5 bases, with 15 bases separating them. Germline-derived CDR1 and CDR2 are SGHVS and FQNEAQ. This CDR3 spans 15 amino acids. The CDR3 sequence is CASSSVGVGHNEQFF. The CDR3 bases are TGTGCCAGCAGCTCCGTTGGCGTTGGGCACAATGAGCAGTTCTTC.

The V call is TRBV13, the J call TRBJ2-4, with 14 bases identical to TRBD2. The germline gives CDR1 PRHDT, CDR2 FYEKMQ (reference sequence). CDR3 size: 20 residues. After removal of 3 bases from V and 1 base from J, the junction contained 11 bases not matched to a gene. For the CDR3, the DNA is TGTGCCAGCAGCTTTACGACTAGCGGGAGGGCCAATCGCGCCAAAAACATTCAGTACTTC. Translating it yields CASSFTTSGRANRAKNIQYF.

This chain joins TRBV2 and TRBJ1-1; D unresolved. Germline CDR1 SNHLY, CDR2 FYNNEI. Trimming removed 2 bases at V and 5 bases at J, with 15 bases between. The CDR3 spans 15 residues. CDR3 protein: CASSERAGFGTEAFF. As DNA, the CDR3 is TGTGCCAGCAGTGAAAGGGCAGGTTTCGGAACTGAAGCTTTCTTT.

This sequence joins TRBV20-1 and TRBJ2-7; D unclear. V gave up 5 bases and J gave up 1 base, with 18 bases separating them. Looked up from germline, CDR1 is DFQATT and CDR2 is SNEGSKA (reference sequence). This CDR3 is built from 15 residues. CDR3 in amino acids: CSAPRRQPLSYEQYF. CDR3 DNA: TGCAGTGCTCCACGGCGGCAACCTCTTTCCTACGAGCAGTACTTC.

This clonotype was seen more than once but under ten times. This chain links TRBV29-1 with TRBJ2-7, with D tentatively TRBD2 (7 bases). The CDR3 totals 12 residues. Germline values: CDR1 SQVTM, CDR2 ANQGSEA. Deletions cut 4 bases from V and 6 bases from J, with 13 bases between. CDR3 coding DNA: TGCAGCGTTGCACGGGGGGCCGGCGAGCAGTACTTC. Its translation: CSVARGAGEQYF.

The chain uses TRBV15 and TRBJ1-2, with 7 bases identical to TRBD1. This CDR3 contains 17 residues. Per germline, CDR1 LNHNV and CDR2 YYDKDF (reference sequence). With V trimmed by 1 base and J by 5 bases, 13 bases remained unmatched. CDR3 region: CATSRGGAPGQIYGYTF. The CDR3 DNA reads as TGTGCCACCAGCAGAGGTGGGGCCCCGGGACAGATTTATGGCTACACCTTC.

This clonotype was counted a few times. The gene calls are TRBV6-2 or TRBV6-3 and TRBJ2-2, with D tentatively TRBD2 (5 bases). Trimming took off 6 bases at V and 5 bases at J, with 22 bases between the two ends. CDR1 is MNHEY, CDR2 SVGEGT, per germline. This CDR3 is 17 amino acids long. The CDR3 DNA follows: TGTGCCAGCAGCCCCCCACTAGGTCAATTGGGAACCGGGGAGCTGTTTTTT. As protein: CASSPPLGQLGTGELFF.

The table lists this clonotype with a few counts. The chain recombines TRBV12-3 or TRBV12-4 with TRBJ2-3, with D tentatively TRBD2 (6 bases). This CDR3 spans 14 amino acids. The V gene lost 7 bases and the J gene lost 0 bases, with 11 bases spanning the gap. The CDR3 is CASTWGDSTDTQYF. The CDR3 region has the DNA TGTGCCAGCACGTGGGGGGACAGCACAGATACGCAGTATTTT.

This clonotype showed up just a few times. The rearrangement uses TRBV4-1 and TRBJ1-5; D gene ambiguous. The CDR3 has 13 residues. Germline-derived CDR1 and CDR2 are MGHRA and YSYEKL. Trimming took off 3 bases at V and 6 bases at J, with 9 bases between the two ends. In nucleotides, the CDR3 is TGCGCCAGCAGCCACGGGGTTAGTCAGCCCCAGCATTTT. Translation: CASSHGVSQPQHF.

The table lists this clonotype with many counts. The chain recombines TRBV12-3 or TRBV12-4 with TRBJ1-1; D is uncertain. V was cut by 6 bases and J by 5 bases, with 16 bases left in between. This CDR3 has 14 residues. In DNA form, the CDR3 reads TGTGCCAGCAGCTCAATGCAGAGGAGGACTGAAGCTTTCTTT. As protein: CASSSMQRRTEAFF.